This record concerns one T cell receptor (beta chain) sequence. The data are from a study of blood T cell repertoires in COVID-19. Across the whole study: Both acute and convalescent COVID-19 samples were obtained from the United States, Italy and Spain.

The data were produced by immunoSEQ multiplex PCR, yet TCRdb's version contains in-frame clones alone and is incomplete. The repertoire consists of about 210,000 clones, with around 83% occurring once and the leading ten covering roughly 10%. CDR3 length: 14 residues. V shed 0 bases and J shed 14 bases, with 18 bases lying between them. From germline, CDR1 is SGDLS and CDR2 YYNGEE. This rearrangement joins TRBV9 to TRBJ1-3; D may be TRBD1 (6 bases). This sequence originates from a man aged 50-60 years with active or convalescent COVID-19. Sequencing was done on a sample of peripheral blood. CDR3 nucleotide sequence: TGTGCCAGCAGCGTAGGGGACACCTTACCAACTCTATATTTT. This codes for CASSVGDTLPTLYF. Drawing the rest from reference TRBV9 and TRBJ1-3, the complete variable domain is DSGVTQTPKHLITATGQRVTLRCSPRSGDLSVYWYQQSLDQGLQFLIQYYNGEERAKGNILERFSAQQFPDLHSELNLSSLELGDSALYFCASSVGDTLPTLYFGEGSWLTVV.